This TCR beta chain was captured by sequencing in a study of T cell responses to AZD1222 COVID-19 vaccine. Study-level results: Baseline seropositives among AZD1222 recipients totaled only six or seven.

Repertoires were generated with immunoSEQ multiplex PCR, while TCRdb's copy carries only in-frame clones and drops some. There are more than 95,000 clones in the sample; over 90% occur only once, and approximately 4.7% lies in the top ten. CDR3 size: 16 residues. This clone is a singleton in its sample. What it binds is not known. This material consisted of peripheral blood, taken on day 0 of AZD1222 vaccination. The source is an adult in good health. The chain combines TRBV21-1 with TRBJ1-5; the table's D gene call, TRBD1, was not cross checked with the DNA. TRBV21-1 is reported as a pseudogene. The CDR3 is CASSKVPGTGNQPQHF. CDR3 DNA: TGTGCCAGCAGCAAAGTGCCCGGGACAGGGAATCAGCCCCAGCATTTT.